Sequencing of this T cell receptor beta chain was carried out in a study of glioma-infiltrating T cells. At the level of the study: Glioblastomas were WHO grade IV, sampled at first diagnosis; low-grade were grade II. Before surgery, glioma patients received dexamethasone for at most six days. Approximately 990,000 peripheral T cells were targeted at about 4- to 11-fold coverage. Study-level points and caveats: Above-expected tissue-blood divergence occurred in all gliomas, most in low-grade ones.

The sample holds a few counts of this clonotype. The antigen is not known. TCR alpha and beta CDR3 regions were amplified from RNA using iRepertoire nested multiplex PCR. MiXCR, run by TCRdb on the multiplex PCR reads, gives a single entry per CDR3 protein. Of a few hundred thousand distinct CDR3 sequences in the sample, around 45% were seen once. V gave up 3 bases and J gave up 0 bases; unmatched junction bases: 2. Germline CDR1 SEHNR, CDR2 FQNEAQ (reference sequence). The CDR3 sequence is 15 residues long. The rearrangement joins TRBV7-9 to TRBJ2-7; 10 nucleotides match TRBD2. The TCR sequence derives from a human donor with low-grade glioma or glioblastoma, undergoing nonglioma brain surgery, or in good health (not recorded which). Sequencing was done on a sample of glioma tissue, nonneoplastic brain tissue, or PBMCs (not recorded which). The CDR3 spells CASSFSGGYSYEQYF. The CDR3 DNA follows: TGTGCCAGCAGCTTTAGCGGGGGGTACTCCTACGAGCAGTACTTC.